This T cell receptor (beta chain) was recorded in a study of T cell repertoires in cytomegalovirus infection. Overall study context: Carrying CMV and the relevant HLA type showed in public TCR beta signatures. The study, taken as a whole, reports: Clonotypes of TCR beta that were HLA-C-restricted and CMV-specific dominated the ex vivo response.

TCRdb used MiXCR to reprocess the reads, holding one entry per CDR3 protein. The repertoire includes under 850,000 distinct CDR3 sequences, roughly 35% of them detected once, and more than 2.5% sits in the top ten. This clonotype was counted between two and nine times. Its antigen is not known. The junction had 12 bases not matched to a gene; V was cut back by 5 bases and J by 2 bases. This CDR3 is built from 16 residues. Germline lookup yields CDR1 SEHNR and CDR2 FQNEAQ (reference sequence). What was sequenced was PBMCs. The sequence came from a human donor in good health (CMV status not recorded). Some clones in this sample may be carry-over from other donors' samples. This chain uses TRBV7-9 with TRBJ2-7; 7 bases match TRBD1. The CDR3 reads CASSPTEMGQTYEQYF. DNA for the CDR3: TGTGCCAGCAGCCCTACTGAGATGGGACAGACCTACGAGCAGTACTTC.